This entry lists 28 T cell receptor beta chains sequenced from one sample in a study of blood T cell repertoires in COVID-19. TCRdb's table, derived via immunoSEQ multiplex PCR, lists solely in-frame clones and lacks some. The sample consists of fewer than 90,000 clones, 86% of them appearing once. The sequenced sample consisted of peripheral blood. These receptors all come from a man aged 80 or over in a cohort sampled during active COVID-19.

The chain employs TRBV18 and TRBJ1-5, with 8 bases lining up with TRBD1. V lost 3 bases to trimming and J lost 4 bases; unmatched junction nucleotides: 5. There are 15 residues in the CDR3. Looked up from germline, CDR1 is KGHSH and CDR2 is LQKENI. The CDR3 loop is CASSPQGASNQPQHF. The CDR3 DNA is TGTGCCAGCTCACCCCAGGGGGCAAGTAATCAGCCCCAGCATTTT.

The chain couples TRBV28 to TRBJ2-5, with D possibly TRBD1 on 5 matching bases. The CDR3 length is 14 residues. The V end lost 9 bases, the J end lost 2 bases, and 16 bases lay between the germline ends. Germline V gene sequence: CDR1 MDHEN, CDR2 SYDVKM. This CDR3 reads CASQQWGAQETQYF. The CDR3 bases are TGTGCCAGTCAGCAGTGGGGCGCACAAGAGACCCAGTACTTC.

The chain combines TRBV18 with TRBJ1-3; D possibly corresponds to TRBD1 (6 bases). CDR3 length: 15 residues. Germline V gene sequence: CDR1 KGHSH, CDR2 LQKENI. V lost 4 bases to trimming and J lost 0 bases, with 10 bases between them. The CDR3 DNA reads TGTGCCAGCTCACACGCAGGGGACTCTGGAAACACCATATATTTT. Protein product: CASSHAGDSGNTIYF.

The CDR3 sequence is CASTQGPSPLHF. DNA for the CDR3: TGTGCCAGCACTCAGGGCCCTTCACCCCTCCACTTT. This chain links TRBV2 with TRBJ1-6; D may be TRBD1 (5 bases). CDR3 length: 12 amino acids. The V end was cut by 7 bases, the J end by 9 bases, with 10 bases between. Germline V gene sequence: CDR1 SNHLY, CDR2 FYNNEI.

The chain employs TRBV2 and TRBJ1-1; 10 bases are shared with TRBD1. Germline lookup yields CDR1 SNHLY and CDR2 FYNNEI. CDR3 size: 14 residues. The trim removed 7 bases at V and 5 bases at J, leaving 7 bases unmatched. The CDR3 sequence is CASIETGGKTEAFF. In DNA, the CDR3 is TGTGCCAGCATAGAGACAGGGGGCAAAACTGAAGCTTTCTTT. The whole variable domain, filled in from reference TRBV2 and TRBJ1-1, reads EPEVTQTPSHQVTQMGQEVILRCVPISNHLYFYWYRQILGQKVEFLVSFYNNEISEKSEIFDDQFSVERPDGSNFTLKIRSTKLEDSAMYFCASIETGGKTEAFFGQGTRLTVV.

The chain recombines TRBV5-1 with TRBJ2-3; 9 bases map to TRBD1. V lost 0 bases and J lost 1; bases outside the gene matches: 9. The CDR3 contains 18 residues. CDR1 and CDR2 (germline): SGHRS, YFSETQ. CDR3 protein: CASSLGGTGLSGTDTQYF. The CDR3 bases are TGCGCCAGCAGCTTGGGGGGGACAGGGCTTTCTGGCACAGATACGCAGTATTTT. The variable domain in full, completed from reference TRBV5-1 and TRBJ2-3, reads KAGVTQTPRYLIKTRGQQVTLSCSPISGHRSVSWYQQTPGQGLQFLFEYFSETQRNKGNFPGRFSGRQFSNSRSEMNVSTLELGDSALYLCASSLGGTGLSGTDTQYFGPGTRLTVL.

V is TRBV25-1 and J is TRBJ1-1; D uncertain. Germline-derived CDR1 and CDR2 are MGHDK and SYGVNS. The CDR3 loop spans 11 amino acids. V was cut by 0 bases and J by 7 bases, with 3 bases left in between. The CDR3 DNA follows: TGTGCCAGCAGTGAATACAGTGAAGCTTTCTTT. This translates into CASSEYSEAFF.

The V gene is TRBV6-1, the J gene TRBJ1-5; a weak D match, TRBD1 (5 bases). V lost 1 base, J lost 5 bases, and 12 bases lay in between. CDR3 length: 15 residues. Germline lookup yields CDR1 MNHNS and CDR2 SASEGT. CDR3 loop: CASSEDQGSYQPQHF. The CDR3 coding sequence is TGTGCCAGCAGTGAAGACCAGGGAAGCTATCAGCCCCAGCATTTT.

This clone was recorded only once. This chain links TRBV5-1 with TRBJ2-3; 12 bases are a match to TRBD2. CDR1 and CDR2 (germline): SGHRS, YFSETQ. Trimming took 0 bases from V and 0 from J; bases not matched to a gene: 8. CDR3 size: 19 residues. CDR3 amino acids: CASSLGDGLAGSSTDTQYF. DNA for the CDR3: TGCGCCAGCAGCTTGGGAGATGGACTAGCGGGATCTAGCACAGATACGCAGTATTTT. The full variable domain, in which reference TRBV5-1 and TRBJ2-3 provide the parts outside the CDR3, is KAGVTQTPRYLIKTRGQQVTLSCSPISGHRSVSWYQQTPGQGLQFLFEYFSETQRNKGNFPGRFSGRQFSNSRSEMNVSTLELGDSALYLCASSLGDGLAGSSTDTQYFGPGTRLTVL.

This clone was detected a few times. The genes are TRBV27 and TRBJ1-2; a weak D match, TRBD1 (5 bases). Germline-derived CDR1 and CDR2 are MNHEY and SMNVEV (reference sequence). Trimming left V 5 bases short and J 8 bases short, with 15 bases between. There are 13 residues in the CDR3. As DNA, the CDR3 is TGTGCCAGCAGTCTACCGCAGGGTAGAGGCTACACCTTC. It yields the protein CASSLPQGRGYTF.

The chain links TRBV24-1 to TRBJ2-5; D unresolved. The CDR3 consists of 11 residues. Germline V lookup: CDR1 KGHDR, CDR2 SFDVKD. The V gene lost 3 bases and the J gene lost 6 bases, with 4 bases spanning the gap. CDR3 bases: TGTGCCACCAGTGATGAGAAGACCCAGTACTTC. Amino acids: CATSDEKTQYF.

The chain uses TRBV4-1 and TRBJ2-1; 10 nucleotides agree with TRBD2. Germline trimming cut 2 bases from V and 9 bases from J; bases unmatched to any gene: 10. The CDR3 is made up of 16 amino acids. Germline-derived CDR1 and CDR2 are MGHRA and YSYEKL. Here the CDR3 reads CASSQQELAGGFEQFF. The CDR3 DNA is TGCGCCAGCAGCCAACAAGAATTAGCGGGGGGTTTTGAGCAGTTCTTC.

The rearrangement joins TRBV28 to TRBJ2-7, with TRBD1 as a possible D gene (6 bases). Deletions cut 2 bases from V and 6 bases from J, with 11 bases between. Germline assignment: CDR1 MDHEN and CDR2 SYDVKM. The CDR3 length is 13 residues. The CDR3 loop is CASSLMGAGEQYV. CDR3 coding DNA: TGTGCCAGCAGTTTAATGGGGGCGGGCGAGCAGTACGTC.

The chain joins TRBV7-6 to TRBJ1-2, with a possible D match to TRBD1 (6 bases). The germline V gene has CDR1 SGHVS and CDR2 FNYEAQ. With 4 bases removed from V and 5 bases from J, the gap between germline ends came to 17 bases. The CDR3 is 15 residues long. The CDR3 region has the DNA TGTGCCAGCAGCTCCGTAGCCGGACAGCGTTATGGCTACACCTTC. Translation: CASSSVAGQRYGYTF.

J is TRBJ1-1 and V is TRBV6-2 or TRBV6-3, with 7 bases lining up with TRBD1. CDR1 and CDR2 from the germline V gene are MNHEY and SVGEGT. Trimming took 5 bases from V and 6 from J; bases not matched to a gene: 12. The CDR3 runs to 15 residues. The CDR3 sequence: CASSGGEKGGPEAFF. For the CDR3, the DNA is TGTGCCAGCAGTGGGGGCGAAAAAGGGGGCCCTGAAGCTTTCTTT.

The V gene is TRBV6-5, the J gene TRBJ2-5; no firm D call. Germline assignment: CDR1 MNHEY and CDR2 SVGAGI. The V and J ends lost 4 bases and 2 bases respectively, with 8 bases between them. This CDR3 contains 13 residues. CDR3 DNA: TGTGCCAGCAGTTTTATTCGGCAAGAGACCCAGTACTTC. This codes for CASSFIRQETQYF.

The CDR3 reads CASSLVLLNEQFF. CDR3 in DNA: TGTGCCAGCAGCTTAGTACTTCTCAATGAGCAGTTCTTC. The chain carries TRBV7-9 and TRBJ2-1; D is unclear. Germline CDR1 SEHNR, CDR2 FQNEAQ (reference sequence). This CDR3 is built from 13 residues. Trimming stripped 1 base from V and 6 bases from J, with 7 bases between.

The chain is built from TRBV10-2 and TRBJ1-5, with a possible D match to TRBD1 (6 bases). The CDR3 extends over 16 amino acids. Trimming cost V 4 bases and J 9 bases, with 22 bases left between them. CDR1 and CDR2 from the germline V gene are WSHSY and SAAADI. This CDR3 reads CASSGGAGGPGRPQHF. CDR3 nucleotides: TGCGCCAGCAGTGGCGGAGCCGGGGGGCCCGGTCGGCCCCAGCATTTT.

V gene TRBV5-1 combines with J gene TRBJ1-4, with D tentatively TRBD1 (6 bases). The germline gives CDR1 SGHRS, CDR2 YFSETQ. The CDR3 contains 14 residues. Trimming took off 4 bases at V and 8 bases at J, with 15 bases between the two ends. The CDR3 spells CASSNGQPSEKLFF. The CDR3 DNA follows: TGCGCCAGCAGCAATGGACAGCCGAGCGAAAAACTGTTTTTT.

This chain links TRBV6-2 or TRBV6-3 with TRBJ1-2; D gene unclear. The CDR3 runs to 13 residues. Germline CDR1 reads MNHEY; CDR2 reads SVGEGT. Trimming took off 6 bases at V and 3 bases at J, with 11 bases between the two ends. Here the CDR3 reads CASSPNEDYGYTF. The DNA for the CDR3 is TGTGCCAGCAGCCCGAATGAGGACTATGGCTACACCTTC.

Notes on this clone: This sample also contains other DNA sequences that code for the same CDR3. CDR3 DNA sequence: TGTGCCAGCAGTTACGGGGGCAACACTGAAGCTTTCTTT. It specifies CASSYGGNTEAFF. The chain employs TRBV6-5 and TRBJ1-1, with a tentative D call TRBD1 (6 bases). V was trimmed by 2 bases and J by 2 bases, leaving 6 bases between them. Per the germline V gene, CDR1 is MNHEY and CDR2 is SVGAGI. The CDR3 spans 13 residues.

CDR3 coding DNA: TGTGCCATCGGGACTAGCGGGGGGGCCGCCGATACGCAGTATTTT. Residues: CAIGTSGGAADTQYF. J is TRBJ2-3 and V is TRBV10-3, with 16 bases fitting TRBD2. From germline, CDR1 is ENHRY and CDR2 SYGVKD. V was pared by 8 bases and J by 6 bases, with 5 bases of the junction left unmatched. The CDR3 length is 15 residues.

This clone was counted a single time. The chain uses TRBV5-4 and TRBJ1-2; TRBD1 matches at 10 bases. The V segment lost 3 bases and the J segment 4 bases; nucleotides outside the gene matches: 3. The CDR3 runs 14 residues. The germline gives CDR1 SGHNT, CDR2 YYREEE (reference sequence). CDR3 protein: CASSSDRGGYGYTF. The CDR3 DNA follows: TGTGCCAGCAGCTCGGACAGGGGGGGCTATGGCTACACCTTC. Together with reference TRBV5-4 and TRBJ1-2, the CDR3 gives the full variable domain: ETGVTQSPTHLIKTRGQQVTLRCSSQSGHNTVSWYQQALGQGPQFIFQYYREEENGRGNFPPRFSGLQFPNYSSELNVNALELDDSALYLCASSSDRGGYGYTFGSGTRLTVV.

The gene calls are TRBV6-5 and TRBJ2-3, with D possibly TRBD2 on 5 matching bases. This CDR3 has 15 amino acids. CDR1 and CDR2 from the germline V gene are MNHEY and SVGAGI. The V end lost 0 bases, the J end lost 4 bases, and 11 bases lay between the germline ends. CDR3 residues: CASSYSGVVSDTQYF. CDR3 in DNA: TGTGCCAGCAGTTACTCCGGGGTAGTTTCAGATACGCAGTATTTT.

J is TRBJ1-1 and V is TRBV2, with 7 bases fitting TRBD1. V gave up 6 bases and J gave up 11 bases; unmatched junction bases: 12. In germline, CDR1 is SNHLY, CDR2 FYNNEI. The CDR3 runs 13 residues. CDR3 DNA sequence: TGTGCCAGCAGGGGCCCGGGACAGTCGAATGCTTTCTTT. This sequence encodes CASRGPGQSNAFF.

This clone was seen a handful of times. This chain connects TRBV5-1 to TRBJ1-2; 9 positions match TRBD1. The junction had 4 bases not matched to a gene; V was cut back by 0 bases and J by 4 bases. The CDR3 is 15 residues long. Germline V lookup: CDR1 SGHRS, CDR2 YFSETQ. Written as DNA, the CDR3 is TGCGCCAGCAGCTTGGGGGACAGGGATGGCTATGGCTACACCTTC. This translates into CASSLGDRDGYGYTF.

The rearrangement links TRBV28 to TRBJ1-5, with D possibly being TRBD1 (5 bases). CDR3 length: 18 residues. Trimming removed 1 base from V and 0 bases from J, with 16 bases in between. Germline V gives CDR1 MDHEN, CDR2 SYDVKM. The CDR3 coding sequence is TGTGCCAGCAGTTTATCCATGGGACTGGGGAGTAGCAATCAGCCCCAGCATTTT. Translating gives CASSLSMGLGSSNQPQHF.

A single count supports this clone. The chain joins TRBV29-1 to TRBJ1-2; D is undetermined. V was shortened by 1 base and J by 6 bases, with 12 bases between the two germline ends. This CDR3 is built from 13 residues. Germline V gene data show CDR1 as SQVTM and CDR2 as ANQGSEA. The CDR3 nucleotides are TGCAGCGTTGAAGGGAGTTCCTCCGATGGCTACACCTTC. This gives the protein CSVEGSSSDGYTF.